Listed here are 16 T cell receptor beta chains from one sample, sequenced in a study of cytomegalovirus exposure and HLA in healthy donors. Primers included in the PCR were 60 Vbeta and 13 Jbeta primers. Some clones are missing from TCRdb's copy, which holds only in-frame ones; the method was immunoSEQ multiplex PCR. The sample holds fewer than 200,000 clones. Sequenced: PBMCs. The receptors here all came from a woman aged 55-69 years in good health and CMV-seronegative.

The chain links TRBV5-4 to TRBJ1-1, with TRBD1 matching over 10 bases. Germline lookup yields CDR1 SGHNT and CDR2 YYREEE (reference sequence). This CDR3 is 17 amino acids long. V shed 3 bases and J 0 bases; nucleotides not matched to a gene: 8. CDR3 protein: CASSWTGQGPMNTEAFF. CDR3 nucleotide sequence: TGTGCCAGCAGCTGGACGGGACAGGGGCCGATGAACACTGAAGCTTTCTTT.

This rearrangement joins TRBV5-1 to TRBJ2-5, with TRBD2 matching over 12 bases. V was pared by 0 bases and J by 1 base, with 4 bases of the junction left unmatched. CDR3 size: 17 residues. Germline-derived CDR1 and CDR2 are SGHRS and YFSETQ. The CDR3 here is CASSLGVLAGGQETQYF. CDR3 sequence (DNA): TGCGCCAGCAGCTTGGGGGTACTAGCGGGGGGCCAAGAGACCCAGTACTTC.

The J gene is TRBJ1-6, the V gene TRBV11-3; a weak D match, TRBD1 (5 bases). The CDR3 is made up of 13 amino acids. From germline, CDR1 is SGHNT and CDR2 YENEEA. V lost 5 bases to trimming and J lost 7 bases, with 9 bases between them. CDR3 sequence reads: CASSRGLNSPLHF. CDR3 bases: TGTGCCAGCAGCAGGGGCCTGAATTCACCCCTCCACTTT.

The chain recombines TRBV18 with TRBJ1-2, with 11 bases fitting TRBD1. Germline trimming cut 1 base from V and 7 bases from J; bases unmatched to any gene: 8. The CDR3 loop spans 16 amino acids. CDR1 KGHSH and CDR2 LQKENI come from the germline V gene. The CDR3, as DNA: TGTGCCAGCTCACCACGTCAGGGACAGGGGGAGGCTGGCTACACCTTC. It codes for CASSPRQGQGEAGYTF.

V and J are TRBV6-5 and TRBJ1-2, with D unresolved. This CDR3 has 14 residues. V shed 7 bases and J shed 4 bases, with 16 bases lying between them. From germline, CDR1 is MNHEY and CDR2 SVGAGI. This CDR3 reads CASNDRGRLYGYTF. In nucleotides, the CDR3 is TGTGCCAGCAACGACCGGGGAAGGCTCTATGGCTACACCTTC.

V usage is TRBV7-9 and J usage is TRBJ1-3, with TRBD1 matching over 7 bases. CDR3 length: 16 amino acids. CDR1 is SEHNR and CDR2 is FQNEAQ in the germline V gene (reference sequence). With 4 bases clipped from V and 0 bases from J, the junction kept 6 bases outside the gene matches. The CDR3 sequence is CASSWGTASSGNTIYF. The CDR3 region has the DNA TGTGCCAGCAGCTGGGGGACAGCCTCCTCTGGAAACACCATATATTTT.

This chain uses TRBV18 with TRBJ2-1; D unresolved. CDR3 length: 13 residues. V was trimmed by 6 bases and J by 7 bases, leaving 13 bases between them. CDR1 and CDR2 from the germline V gene are KGHSH and LQKENI. This chain's CDR3 is CASSQDTWNEQFF. The CDR3 DNA reads as TGTGCCAGCTCCCAAGACACCTGGAATGAGCAGTTCTTC.

The chain uses TRBV30 and TRBJ2-7; maybe TRBD2 (5 bases). Germline V gives CDR1 GTSNPN, CDR2 SVGIG (reference sequence). Trimming left V 1 base short and J 2 bases short, with 15 bases between. The CDR3 totals 15 residues. The CDR3 sequence: CAWSGLGSRTYEQYF. The CDR3 DNA reads as TGTGCCTGGAGTGGGTTGGGGAGCCGTACCTACGAGCAGTACTTC.

CDR3 sequence: CASSSSEGDRGNYGYTF. The CDR3 DNA reads TGTGCCAGCAGTTCCTCAGAAGGGGACAGGGGCAACTATGGCTACACCTTC. The rearrangement links TRBV27 to TRBJ1-2; 10 bases agree with TRBD1. Germline loops: CDR1 MNHEY, CDR2 SMNVEV (reference sequence). With V trimmed by 4 bases and J by 2 bases, 10 bases remained unmatched. The CDR3 is made up of 17 amino acids.

The rearrangement joins TRBV15 to TRBJ2-7, with 9 nucleotides matching TRBD1. The CDR3 is 15 amino acids. V lost 3 bases and J lost 4; bases outside the gene matches: 7. Germline V gene data show CDR1 as LNHNV and CDR2 as YYDKDF (reference sequence). The CDR3 reads CATSRGAGQGYEQYF. The DNA of the CDR3 is TGTGCCACCAGCAGGGGGGCGGGACAGGGATACGAGCAGTACTTC.

This chain connects TRBV5-6 to TRBJ1-2; no clear D gene. Germline V gene data show CDR1 as SGHDT and CDR2 as YYEEEE. The ends were cut back, 2 bases at V and 2 bases at J, with 10 bases in the middle. The CDR3 sequence is 14 residues long. The CDR3 loop is CASSFVGSNYGYTF. The DNA for the CDR3 is TGTGCCAGCAGCTTTGTCGGGTCAAACTATGGCTACACCTTC.

The rearrangement uses TRBV2 and TRBJ2-5, with TRBD1 matching over 8 bases. The germline V gene has CDR1 SNHLY and CDR2 FYNNEI. The CDR3 consists of 15 residues. With 3 bases clipped from V and 4 bases from J, the junction kept 7 bases outside the gene matches. Here the CDR3 DNA reads TGTGCCAGCAGTGATGGACAGGGCCGGGGAGAGACCCAGTACTTC. This translates into CASSDGQGRGETQYF.

The rearrangement uses TRBV11-2 and TRBJ1-2; no reliable D call. This CDR3 has 15 residues. The V and J ends lost 0 bases and 4 bases respectively, with 12 bases between them. Germline values: CDR1 SGHAT, CDR2 FQNNGV. Here the CDR3 DNA reads TGTGCCAGCAGCTTAGATCGATGGGAGACCTATGGCTACACCTTC. Residues: CASSLDRWETYGYTF. Based on the CDR3 plus reference TRBV11-2 and TRBJ1-2, the full variable domain is EAGVAQSPRYKIIEKRQSVAFWCNPISGHATLYWYQQILGQGPKLLIQFQNNGVVDDSQLPKDRFSAERLKGVDSTLKIQPAKLEDSAVYLCASSLDRWETYGYTFGSGTRLTVV.

Here the CDR3 reads CASSYTRDRATGELFF. The CDR3 region has the DNA TGTGCCAGCAGTTACACTAGAGACAGGGCCACCGGGGAGCTGTTTTTT. V and J are TRBV6-5 and TRBJ2-2, with 7 bases matching TRBD1. V shed 2 bases and J 4 bases; nucleotides not matched to a gene: 7. This CDR3 contains 16 residues. Germline CDR1 is MNHEY and CDR2 is SVGAGI.

This chain uses TRBV5-4 with TRBJ2-7, with 8 bases lining up with TRBD1. Unmatched junction bases numbered 10, after V lost 4 bases and J lost 4 bases. The CDR3 covers 15 residues. Germline CDR1 is SGHNT and CDR2 is YYREEE (reference sequence). CDR3 region: CASSPSRDRSYEQYF. The CDR3 DNA reads as TGTGCCAGCAGCCCCTCCCGGGACAGGTCTTACGAGCAGTACTTC.

Worth noting for this clone: An end of the junction does not agree with germline; a read error may underlie this. The sample has other DNA sequences that encode this CDR3 too. V usage is TRBV5-1 and J usage is TRBJ1-2, with D unresolved. CDR1 and CDR2 from the germline V gene are SGHRS and YFSETQ. The CDR3 is 18 amino acids. The CDR3 DNA reads TGCGCTAGCAGCTTGGGAGGCAGCCACAAACAAAGAAACTATGGCTACACCTTC. It yields the protein CASSLGGSHKQRNYGYTF.